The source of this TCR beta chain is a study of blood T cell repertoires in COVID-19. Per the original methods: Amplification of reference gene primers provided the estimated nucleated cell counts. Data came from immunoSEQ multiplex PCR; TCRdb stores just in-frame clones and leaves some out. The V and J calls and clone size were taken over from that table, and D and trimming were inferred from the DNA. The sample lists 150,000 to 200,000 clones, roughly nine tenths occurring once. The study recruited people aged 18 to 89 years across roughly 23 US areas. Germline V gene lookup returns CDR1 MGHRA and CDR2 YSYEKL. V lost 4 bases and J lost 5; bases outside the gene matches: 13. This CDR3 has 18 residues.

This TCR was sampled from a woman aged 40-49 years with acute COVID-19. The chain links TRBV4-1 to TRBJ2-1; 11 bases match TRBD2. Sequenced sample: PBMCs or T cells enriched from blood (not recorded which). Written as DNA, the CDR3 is TGCGCCAGCAGCCTCACCTATGATCTAGCGGGAGGTAACAATGAGCAGTTCTTC. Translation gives CASSLTYDLAGGNNEQFF.